One and the same sample provided the 21 T cell receptor beta chains below, sequenced in a study of cytomegalovirus exposure and HLA in healthy donors. Assay used: immunoSEQ multiplex PCR; TCRdb lists only in-frame clones, some missing. The sample shows more than 100,000 clones, 88% of them seen only once. The sequencing input was PBMCs. These TCRs come from a woman under 30 in good health and CMV-seropositive.

The chain's CDR3 is CASSHQTRLTVTDTQYF. The CDR3 region has the DNA TGTGCCAGCAGCCACCAAACGAGGCTAACGGTCACAGATACGCAGTATTTT. The chain recombines TRBV4-2 with TRBJ2-3, with D unclear. V was cut by 3 bases and J by 2 bases, with 18 bases left in between. The CDR3 totals 17 residues. Germline loops: CDR1 LGHNA, CDR2 YNFKEQ.

J is TRBJ2-7 and V is TRBV13; 7 nucleotides match TRBD1. The CDR3 is 13 residues long. With V trimmed by 5 bases and J by 6 bases, 7 bases remained unmatched. Germline V gene lookup returns CDR1 PRHDT and CDR2 FYEKMQ (reference sequence). The CDR3 DNA follows: TGTGCCAGCAGCAATGGGGCAGGGGGCGAGCAGTACTTC. This sequence encodes CASSNGAGGEQYF.

The V gene is TRBV29-1, the J gene TRBJ1-2; possible D gene TRBD1, 6 bases. Trimming pared 5 bases from V and 8 bases from J, leaving 12 bases between. CDR1 is SQVTM and CDR2 is ANQGSEA in the germline V gene. The CDR3 sequence is 11 residues long. Here the CDR3 DNA reads TGCAGCGTTTCCCTTAGGGGGGGCTACACCTTC. Translating it yields CSVSLRGGYTF.

The V gene is TRBV19, the J gene TRBJ2-7; TRBD2 agrees at 13 bases. V lost 5 bases, J lost 7 bases, and 8 bases stayed unmatched. The CDR3 length is 15 residues. The germline V gene encodes CDR1 LNHDA and CDR2 SQIVND (reference sequence). The CDR3 reads CASSQGLAGLWEQYF. CDR3 sequence (DNA): TGTGCCAGTAGTCAGGGACTAGCGGGACTTTGGGAGCAGTACTTC.

V and J are TRBV25-1 and TRBJ2-1; 7 bases align to TRBD1. CDR3 size: 15 residues. The germline gives CDR1 MGHDK, CDR2 SYGVNS. With V trimmed by 6 bases and J by 4 bases, 9 bases remained unmatched. The CDR3 DNA reads TGTGCCAGCAGCCCGACAGGGAATGTGTACAATGAGCAGTTCTTC. This sequence encodes CASSPTGNVYNEQFF.

This chain's CDR3 is CATSSPMNTEAFF. CDR3 sequence (DNA): TGTGCCACCAGCAGCCCCATGAACACTGAAGCTTTCTTT. The genes are TRBV15 and TRBJ1-1, with D hard to call. Germline values: CDR1 LNHNV, CDR2 YYDKDF (reference sequence). The V gene lost 3 bases and the J gene lost 0 bases, with 5 bases spanning the gap. The CDR3 contains 13 residues. Full variable domain (remainder filled in from reference TRBV15 and TRBJ1-1): DAMVIQNPRYQVTQFGKPVTLSCSQTLNHNVMYWYQQKSSQAPKLLFHYYDKDFNNEADTPDNFQSRRPNTSFCFLDIRSPGLGDTAMYLCATSSPMNTEAFFGQGTRLTVV.

The rearrangement uses TRBV4-1 and TRBJ2-1, with D perhaps TRBD2 (6 bases). V dropped 1 base and J dropped 6 bases, with 19 bases sitting between them. CDR1 is MGHRA and CDR2 is YSYEKL in the germline V gene. CDR3 length: 17 residues. The CDR3 DNA sequence: TGCGCCAGCAGCCAAGTCAGACAGACGGAGGGGAGCAATGAGCAGTTCTTC. Its protein product is CASSQVRQTEGSNEQFF.

Written as DNA, the CDR3 is TGCGCCAGCAGCCAAGATTCTGAAGGGGGCGACGAGCAGTACTTC. It is translated as CASSQDSEGGDEQYF. V gene TRBV4-3 combines with J gene TRBJ2-7; 7 bases fit TRBD1. CDR3 size: 15 residues. Germline CDR1 and CDR2: LGHNA and YSLEER. Losses at the gene ends were 0 bases for V and 5 bases for J; bases not matched to a gene: 7.

The chain employs TRBV6-1 and TRBJ1-2, with 12 bases that match TRBD1. With V trimmed by 4 bases and J by 7 bases, 7 bases remained unmatched. The germline V gene has CDR1 MNHNS and CDR2 SASEGT. The CDR3 spans 15 residues. CDR3 sequence: CASSGGQGAITGYTF. DNA of the CDR3: TGTGCCAGCAGTGGGGGACAGGGGGCGATCACTGGCTACACCTTC.

Of note for this clone: The junction shows a germline mismatch at one end, possibly a read error. The chain has TRBV30 and TRBJ1-5; 10 bases line up with TRBD1. The germline gives CDR1 GTSNPN, CDR2 SVGIG (reference sequence). This CDR3 region has 14 residues. The DNA for the CDR3 is TGTGCCTGGGAGCGACAGGGGGCAAATCAGTCCCAGCATTTT. This sequence encodes CAWERQGANQSQHF. Together with reference TRBV30 and TRBJ1-5, the CDR3 gives the full variable domain: SQTIHQWPATLVQPVGSPLSLECTVEGTSNPNLYWYRQAAGRGLQLLFYSVGIGQISSEVPQNLSASRPQDRQFILSSKKLLLSDSGFYLCAWERQGANQSQHFGDGTRLSIL.

V is TRBV6-1 and J is TRBJ1-2, with 10 bases lining up with TRBD1. Germline CDR1 is MNHNS and CDR2 is SASEGT. This CDR3 region has 16 residues. V shed 0 bases, J shed 8 bases, and the junction held 9 bases outside the gene matches. CDR3 sequence (DNA): TGTGCCAGCAGTGAAGCCGGGGGGACAGGGGTTACAGGCTACACCTTC. Protein: CASSEAGGTGVTGYTF.

This chain uses TRBV18 with TRBJ1-2, with D uncertain. Trimming left V 2 bases short and J 6 bases short, with 16 bases between. Per germline, CDR1 KGHSH and CDR2 LQKENI. This CDR3 region has 15 residues. The CDR3 loop is CASSPGVTDLNGYTF. Written as DNA, the CDR3 is TGTGCCAGCTCACCAGGTGTCACAGACCTAAATGGCTACACCTTC.

The V and J genes are TRBV29-1 and TRBJ1-1; TRBD1 agrees at 7 bases. In germline, CDR1 is SQVTM, CDR2 ANQGSEA. V was clipped by 7 bases and J by 0 bases; unmatched bases: 8. The CDR3 is 14 residues long. The CDR3 spells CSAKTGSLNTEAFF. The CDR3, as DNA: TGCAGCGCCAAGACAGGGAGTTTGAACACTGAAGCTTTCTTT.

The chain is built from TRBV19 and TRBJ2-7; 9 positions match TRBD1. The germline gives CDR1 LNHDA, CDR2 SQIVND (reference sequence). Trimming cost V 5 bases and J 3 bases; bases outside gene matches: 8. CDR3 size: 15 residues. The chain's CDR3 is CASSVARQGVYEQYF. The CDR3 DNA reads TGTGCCAGTAGTGTTGCGCGACAGGGGGTCTACGAGCAGTACTTC.

The V gene is TRBV5-4, the J gene TRBJ2-7, with a possible D match to TRBD1 (8 bases). With 4 bases removed from V and 3 bases from J, the gap between germline ends came to 17 bases. This CDR3 has 15 amino acids. Germline CDR1 reads SGHNT; CDR2 reads YYREEE (reference sequence). CDR3 sequence (DNA): TGTGCCAGCAGCCAGGGGGCGGGAGCGAACTACGAGCAGTACTTC. Translating it yields CASSQGAGANYEQYF.

V usage is TRBV9 and J usage is TRBJ2-1, with TRBD2 as a possible D gene (6 bases). The CDR3 loop spans 14 amino acids. Trimming removed 0 bases at V and 4 bases at J, with 8 bases between. Germline CDR1 is SGDLS and CDR2 is YYNGEE. The DNA of the CDR3 is TGTGCCAGCAGCGTAGGCGGAGGGTACAATGAGCAGTTCTTC. Translated, it gives CASSVGGGYNEQFF.

The chain recombines TRBV15 with TRBJ1-2, with D hard to call. V lost 2 bases to trimming and J lost 1 base, with 8 bases between them. The germline V gene encodes CDR1 LNHNV and CDR2 YYDKDF (reference sequence). There are 14 residues in the CDR3. The chain's CDR3 is CATSRTGINYGYTF. CDR3 nucleotides: TGTGCCACCAGCAGAACCGGGATTAACTATGGCTACACCTTC.

The chain joins TRBV6-1 to TRBJ1-1, with TRBD1 identical over 8 bases. V lost 3 bases and J lost 4; bases outside the gene matches: 7. Germline values: CDR1 MNHNS, CDR2 SASEGT. This CDR3 is 15 amino acids long. This chain's CDR3 is CASSDRGLRVTEAFF. The CDR3 DNA reads TGTGCCAGCAGTGACAGGGGGCTTAGGGTCACTGAAGCTTTCTTT.

The V and J genes are TRBV30 and TRBJ1-1; weak D call: TRBD1 (5 bases). Germline-derived CDR1 and CDR2 are GTSNPN and SVGIG (reference sequence). V dropped 3 bases and J dropped 8 bases, with 22 bases sitting between them. The CDR3 is 15 residues long. CDR3 sequence reads: CAWRPSSGLRVEAFF. The CDR3 DNA sequence: TGTGCCTGGAGGCCCTCCTCGGGACTGAGAGTCGAAGCTTTCTTT.

This sequence joins TRBV18 and TRBJ1-5, with D maybe TRBD1 (5 bases). Germline assignment: CDR1 KGHSH and CDR2 LQKENI. The germline V and J ends were trimmed by 6 bases and 2 bases, with 8 bases remaining between them. CDR3 length equals 13 residues. The CDR3 DNA follows: TGTGCCAGCTCGACAGAGCGCAATCAGCCCCAGCATTTT. This encodes CASSTERNQPQHF.

The V and J genes are TRBV21-1 and TRBJ1-2; the listed D gene, TRBD1, was not tested against the DNA. TRBV21-1 represents a pseudogene. The length of the CDR3 is 15 residues. The CDR3: CASSKALRRIYGYTF. Written as DNA, the CDR3 is TGTGCCAGCAGCAAAGCGCTCAGGCGAATTTATGGCTACACCTTC.